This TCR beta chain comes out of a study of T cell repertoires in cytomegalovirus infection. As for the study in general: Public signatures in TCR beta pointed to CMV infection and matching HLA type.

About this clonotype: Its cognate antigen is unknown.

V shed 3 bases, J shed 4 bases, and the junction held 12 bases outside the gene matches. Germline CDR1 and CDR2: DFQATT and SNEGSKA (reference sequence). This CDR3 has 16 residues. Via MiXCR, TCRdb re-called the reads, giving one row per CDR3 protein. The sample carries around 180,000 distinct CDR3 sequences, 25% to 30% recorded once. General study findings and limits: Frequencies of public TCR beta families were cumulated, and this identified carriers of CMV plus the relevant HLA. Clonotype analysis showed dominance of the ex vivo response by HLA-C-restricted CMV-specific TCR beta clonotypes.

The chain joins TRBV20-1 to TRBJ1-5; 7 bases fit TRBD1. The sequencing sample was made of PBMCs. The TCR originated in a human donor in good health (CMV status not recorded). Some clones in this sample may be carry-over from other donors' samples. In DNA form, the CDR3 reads TGCAGTGCTAGGAGGCGGCAGGGGGTTGAGAATCAGCCCCAGCATTTT. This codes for CSARRRQGVENQPQHF.